A selection of T cell receptor beta chains follows, all from one sample in a study of shared clonotypes between healthy human individuals. The assay was immunoSEQ multiplex PCR, and TCRdb's table has in-frame clones only and misses some. The sample includes 850,000 to 1,200,000 clones, 65% to 80% seen only once; the top ten take about 1.5%. Material: memory CD4+ T cells sorted from blood. The receptors here all came from a man in his late teens or twenties in good health. The CDR3 runs from the conserved cysteine through the conserved F or W. Each record gives: clone size, V gene, D gene, J gene, CDR3 protein, CDR3 DNA. A D gene is named only where the DNA matches it firmly. Expanded clones are given a class, and other clones once, few, many or no size at all.

.,TRBV30,TRBD2,TRBJ2-1,CAWSPGGAREQFF,TGTGCCTGGAGTCCCGGGGGGGCCAGGGAGCAGTTCTTC
.,TRBV28,.,TRBJ2-3,CASSFSRVPNTQYF,TGTGCCAGCAGTTTCTCCAGGGTGCCAAATACGCAGTATTTT
many,TRBV29-1,.,TRBJ1-1,CSVEDGGLAEAFF,TGCAGCGTTGAAGATGGGGGGCTGGCTGAAGCTTTCTTT
.,TRBV19,.,TRBJ2-3,CASSTGLPSTDTQYF,TGTGCCAGTAGTACCGGACTCCCTAGCACAGATACGCAGTATTTT
.,TRBV4-3,.,TRBJ2-2,CASSQDGTGELFF,TGCGCCAGCAGCCAAGATGGTACCGGGGAGCTGTTTTTT
.,TRBV6-1,.,TRBJ1-3,CASSDIGGISSGNTIYF,TGTGCCAGCAGTGATATTGGGGGCATAAGCTCTGGAAACACCATATATTTT
.,TRBV4-3,TRBD2,TRBJ2-1,CASSPTSGASYNEQFF,TGCGCCAGCAGCCCGACTAGCGGGGCTTCCTACAATGAGCAGTTCTTC
.,TRBV4-1,TRBD2,TRBJ2-5,CASSQDSSGAETQYF,TGCGCCAGCAGCCAAGACTCTAGCGGGGCGGAGACCCAGTACTTC
.,TRBV6-5,.,TRBJ2-3,CASSPRLGPTDTQYF,TGTGCCAGCAGCCCTAGACTAGGTCCCACAGATACGCAGTATTTT
.,TRBV6-1,.,TRBJ2-7,CASSGGGTVHEQYF,TGTGCCAGCAGTGGGGGGGGGACAGTCCACGAGCAGTACTTC
.,TRBV6-6,TRBD1,TRBJ1-5,CASRRQGSHQPQHF,TGTGCCAGCAGAAGACAGGGGTCCCATCAGCCCCAGCATTTT
.,TRBV5-1,TRBD2,TRBJ2-3,CASSRNSGGATDTQYF,TGCGCCAGCAGCCGTAATAGCGGGGGGGCGACAGATACGCAGTATTTT
few,TRBV15,TRBD2,TRBJ2-5,CATSRSGGVRGGETQYF,TGTGCCACCAGCAGATCGGGGGGTGTCCGTGGCGGCGAGACCCAGTACTTC
.,TRBV7-2,.,TRBJ2-7,CASSLSRGAYEQYF,TGTGCCAGCAGCTTAAGTCGCGGGGCCTACGAGCAGTACTTC
.,TRBV6-5,.,TRBJ1-1,CASSRPPNTEAFF,TGTGCCAGCAGTCGACCTCCCAACACTGAAGCTTTCTTT
.,TRBV30,TRBD1,TRBJ1-5,CAWSVRDRGSQNQPQHF,TGTGCCTGGAGTGTACGGGACAGGGGGTCCCAAAATCAGCCCCAGCATTTT
.,TRBV5-3,.,TRBJ1-6,CARSFRDGVKGNSPLHF,TGTGCCAGAAGCTTCCGGGACGGGGTTAAGGGAAATTCACCCCTCCACTTT
.,TRBV19,TRBD1,TRBJ1-5,CASSTTGGNQPQHF,TGTGCCAGTAGTACTACAGGGGGCAATCAGCCCCAGCATTTT
.,TRBV10-3,.,TRBJ1-5,CAISMGGGNQPQHF,TGTGCCATCAGTATGGGGGGCGGCAATCAGCCCCAGCATTTT
.,TRBV6-5,.,TRBJ1-3,CASRETWMSGNTIYF,TGTGCCAGCCGGGAGACGTGGATGTCTGGAAACACCATATATTTT
few,TRBV18,.,TRBJ2-1,CASSTGGNEQFF,TGTGCCAGCTCAACTGGGGGAAATGAGCAGTTCTTC
.,TRBV28,TRBD1,TRBJ1-6,CASSSNRGQRAPLHF,TGTGCCAGCAGTTCAAACAGGGGGCAGAGAGCACCCCTCCACTTT
.,TRBV30,.,TRBJ2-3,CAWSLHTDTQYF,TGTGCCTGGAGTCTCCACACAGATACGCAGTATTTT
once,TRBV7-2,.,TRBJ2-5,CASSPRFIETQYF,TGTGCCAGCAGCCCCCGATTCATTGAGACCCAGTACTTC
few,TRBV6-5,.,TRBJ1-1,CASSKSTTEAFF,TGTGCCAGCAGTAAATCGACCACTGAAGCTTTCTTT
.,TRBV7-2,TRBD2,TRBJ2-3,CASSPPGLAGTGPLYF,TGTGCCAGCAGCCCACCGGGACTAGCGGGAACGGGCCCCCTGTATTTT
.,TRBV10-2,.,TRBJ1-5,CASSENGGSVSQHF,TGCGCCAGCAGTGAGAATGGGGGCTCGGTTTCCCAGCATTTT
many,TRBV2,.,TRBJ1-6,CASSASQGNYSPLHF,TGTGCCAGCAGTGCTTCCCAGGGGAATTATTCACCCCTCCACTTT
once,TRBV14,TRBD1,TRBJ2-7,CASSAQPGQGYEQYF,TGTGCCAGCAGCGCACAGCCGGGACAGGGTTACGAGCAGTACTTC
.,TRBV29-1,.,TRBJ2-3,CSVERQADYTDTQYF,TGCAGCGTTGAGAGGCAGGCCGATTACACAGATACGCAGTATTTT
once,TRBV6-1,.,TRBJ1-5,CASSEGTDSNQPQHF,TGTGCCAGCAGTGAAGGCACGGATAGCAATCAGCCCCAGCATTTT
once,TRBV2,TRBD2,TRBJ2-5,CASSELAGGQETQYF,TGTGCCAGCAGTGAATTGGCGGGGGGCCAGGAGACCCAGTACTTC
.,TRBV5-4,TRBD2,TRBJ2-2,CASSFRTSGGATGELFF,TGTGCCAGCAGCTTTCGGACTAGCGGGGGGGCCACCGGGGAGCTGTTTTTT
.,TRBV29-1,TRBD2,TRBJ2-1,CSVDRGGNEQFF,TGCAGCGTTGACCGGGGGGGCAATGAGCAGTTCTTC
.,TRBV7-2,.,TRBJ1-3,CASSRDAGNTIYF,TGTGCCAGCAGCCGGGACGCTGGAAACACCATATATTTT
.,TRBV7-9,.,TRBJ2-3,CASSLAQGTDTQYF,TGTGCCAGCAGCTTAGCACAGGGCACAGATACGCAGTATTTT
.,TRBV29-1,.,TRBJ1-2,CSVGRGNYGYTF,TGCAGCGTTGGGCGCGGGAACTATGGCTACACCTTC
.,TRBV4-2,.,TRBJ1-1,CASSLDENTEAFF,TGTGCCAGCAGCCTGGACGAGAACACTGAAGCTTTCTTT
once,TRBV7-3,.,TRBJ2-6,CASSLHGSGANVLTF,TGTGCCAGCAGCTTACATGGCTCTGGGGCCAACGTCCTGACTTTC
.,TRBV27,.,TRBJ1-4,CASSLYGPTGEKLFF,TGTGCCAGCAGCCTTTACGGTCCGACGGGTGAAAAACTGTTTTTT
.,TRBV15,.,TRBJ1-6,CATSRDEGSYNSPLHF,TGTGCCACCAGCAGAGATGAGGGCTCCTATAATTCACCCCTCCACTTT
.,TRBV29-1,TRBD1,TRBJ1-1,CSAGQGYTEAFF,TGCAGCGCCGGACAGGGCTACACTGAAGCTTTCTTT
.,TRBV29-1,TRBD1,TRBJ2-3,CSVVEGAITDTQYF,TGCAGCGTTGTTGAGGGGGCGATAACAGATACGCAGTATTTT
.,TRBV6-1,TRBD1,TRBJ1-6,CASTRQGDGSPLHF,TGTGCCAGCACCCGACAGGGGGACGGCTCACCCCTCCACTTT
.,TRBV7-9,.,TRBJ1-4,CASSLVGVRGEKLFF,TGTGCCAGCAGCTTAGTAGGGGTCCGAGGGGAAAAACTGTTTTTT
.,TRBV7-3,.,TRBJ2-7,CASSLVGHIYEQYF,TGTGCCAGCAGCTTAGTGGGACACATCTACGAGCAGTACTTC
once,TRBV7-3,TRBD2,TRBJ2-7,CASSRSGGEGREQYF,TGTGCCAGCAGCCGTAGCGGGGGCGAGGGAAGGGAGCAGTACTTC
few,TRBV9,TRBD2,TRBJ2-5,CASSAGLAGQETQYF,TGTGCCAGCAGCGCGGGACTAGCGGGCCAAGAGACCCAGTACTTC
.,TRBV2,.,TRBJ2-5,CASSGLVQETQYF,TGTGCCAGCAGTGGACTAGTTCAAGAGACCCAGTACTTC
.,TRBV10-3,.,TRBJ2-5,CAISESTGKETQYF,TGTGCCATCAGTGAGTCTACAGGTAAAGAGACCCAGTACTTC
once,TRBV28,.,TRBJ2-7,CASSFNLQGLSYEQYF,TGTGCCAGCAGTTTTAATCTCCAGGGCCTATCCTACGAGCAGTACTTC
.,TRBV27,.,TRBJ2-1,CASSPRLVSEQFF,TGTGCCAGCAGCCCCCGACTAGTTAGTGAGCAGTTCTTC